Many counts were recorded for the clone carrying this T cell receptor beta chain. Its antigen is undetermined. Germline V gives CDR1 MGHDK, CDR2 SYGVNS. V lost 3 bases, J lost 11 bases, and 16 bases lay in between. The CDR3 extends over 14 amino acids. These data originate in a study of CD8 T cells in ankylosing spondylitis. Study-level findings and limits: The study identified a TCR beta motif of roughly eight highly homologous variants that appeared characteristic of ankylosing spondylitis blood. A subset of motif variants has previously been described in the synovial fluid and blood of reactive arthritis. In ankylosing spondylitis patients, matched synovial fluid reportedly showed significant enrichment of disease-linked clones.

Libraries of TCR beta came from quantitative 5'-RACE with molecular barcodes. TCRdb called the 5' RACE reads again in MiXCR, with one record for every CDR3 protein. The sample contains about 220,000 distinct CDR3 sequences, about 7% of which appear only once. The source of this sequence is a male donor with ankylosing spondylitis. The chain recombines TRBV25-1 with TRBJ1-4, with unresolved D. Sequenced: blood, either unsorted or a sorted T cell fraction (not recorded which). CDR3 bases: TGTGCCAGCAGTGATTCGGTCAGCCAGCAGAAACTGTTTTTT. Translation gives CASSDSVSQQKLFF.